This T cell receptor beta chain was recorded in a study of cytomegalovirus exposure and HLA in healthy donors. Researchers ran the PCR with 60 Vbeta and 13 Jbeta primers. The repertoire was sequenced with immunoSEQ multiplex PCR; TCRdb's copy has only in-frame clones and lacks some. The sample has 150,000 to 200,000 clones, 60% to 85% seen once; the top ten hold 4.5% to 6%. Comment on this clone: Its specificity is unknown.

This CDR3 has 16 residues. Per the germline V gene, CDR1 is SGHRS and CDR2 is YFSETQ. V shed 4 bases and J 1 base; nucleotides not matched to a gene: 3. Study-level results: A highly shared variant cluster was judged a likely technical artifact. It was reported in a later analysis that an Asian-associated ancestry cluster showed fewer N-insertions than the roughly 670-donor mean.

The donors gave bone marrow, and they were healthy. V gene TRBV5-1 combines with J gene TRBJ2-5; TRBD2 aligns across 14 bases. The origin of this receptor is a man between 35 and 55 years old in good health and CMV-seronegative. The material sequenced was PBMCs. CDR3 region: CASSDGLAGGQETQYF. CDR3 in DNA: TGCGCCAGCAGCGACGGACTAGCGGGGGGCCAAGAGACCCAGTACTTC.